This is a list of T cell receptor beta chains from one sample in a study of T cells after yellow fever vaccination. TCRdb re-called the 5' RACE reads with MiXCR, one entry per CDR3 protein. This table has 450,000 to 650,000 distinct CDR3 sequences, around an eighth appearing once. The sample in question was PBMCs, obtained on the day of the yellow fever booster vaccination. These receptor sequences come from a man aged 25-45 years who received the YFV17D yellow fever vaccine. The CDR3 runs from the conserved cysteine through the conserved F or W. D genes are given only for firm matches. Rows give clone size only sometimes, using once, few, many, or a class for an expanded clone.

j_call,clone_size,v_call,d_call,cdr3_aa,cdr3_nt
TRBJ2-1,-,TRBV30,-,CAWSGQKSSYNEQFF,TGTGCCTGGAGCGGACAGAAGAGCTCCTACAATGAGCAGTTCTTC
TRBJ2-2,-,TRBV27,TRBD2,CASSLWGGNTGELFF,TGTGCCAGCAGTTTGTGGGGGGGGAACACCGGGGAGCTGTTTTTT
TRBJ1-5,few,TRBV2,-,CASSEWGASNQPQHF,TGTGCCAGCAGTGAATGGGGGGCTTCCAATCAGCCCCAGCATTTT
TRBJ2-7,-,TRBV5-1,-,CASSFSASRVSYEQYF,TGCGCCAGCAGCTTTTCAGCGAGCAGGGTCTCCTACGAGCAGTACTTC
TRBJ2-7,-,TRBV4-1,-,CASSQTTLTTYEQYF,TGCGCCAGCAGCCAAACGACCCTTACAACCTACGAGCAGTACTTC
TRBJ2-3,few,TRBV18,-,CASSPIQVTDTQYF,TGTGCCAGCTCACCAATCCAGGTCACAGATACGCAGTATTTT
TRBJ2-1,few,TRBV20-1,-,CSAERGHNEQFF,TGCAGTGCAGAACGGGGCCACAATGAGCAGTTCTTC
TRBJ2-1,-,TRBV7-3,TRBD2,CASSLTSAYNEQFF,TGTGCCAGCAGCCTGACTAGCGCATACAATGAGCAGTTCTTC
TRBJ1-1,-,TRBV29-1,-,CSGAVRNTEAFF,TGCAGCGGAGCAGTACGGAACACTGAAGCTTTCTTT
TRBJ2-3,-,TRBV13,TRBD2,CASSRGLAGGRNTDTQYF,TGTGCCAGCAGCCGGGGACTAGCGGGAGGGCGAAACACAGATACGCAGTATTTT
TRBJ2-7,few,TRBV20-1,TRBD2,CVGRRASVSYEQYF,TGCGTCGGGAGGAGGGCTAGCGTATCCTACGAGCAGTACTTC
TRBJ1-2,-,TRBV29-1,TRBD1,CSVTLTGLHGYTF,TGCAGCGTGACCTTGACAGGGTTACATGGCTACACCTTC
TRBJ2-7,-,TRBV28,-,CASSKGALPRSYEQYF,TGTGCCAGCAGCAAAGGGGCGCTCCCCAGATCCTACGAGCAGTACTTC
TRBJ2-1,-,TRBV7-9,-,CASSFGQGAIPSLLF,-
TRBJ2-5,-,TRBV11-2,TRBD1,CASTFGTGQETQYF,TGTGCCAGCACCTTCGGGACAGGACAAGAGACCCAGTACTTC
TRBJ2-5,few,TRBV12-3/TRBV12-4,-,CASSSVAVSQETQYF,TGTGCCAGCAGTTCCGTAGCGGTTTCACAAGAGACCCAGTACTTC
TRBJ2-7,-,TRBV15,-,CATSRDEGRQGGEQYF,TGTGCCACCAGCAGAGATGAGGGGAGGCAGGGCGGGGAGCAGTACTTC
TRBJ2-2,few,TRBV28,-,CASSTTNGVGELFF,TGTGCCAGCAGTACCACAAACGGGGTCGGGGAGCTGTTTTTT
TRBJ2-7,many,TRBV4-3,TRBD1,CASSRTAGDSSYEQYF,TGCGCCAGCAGCCGAACGGCCGGGGACAGTTCCTACGAGCAGTACTTC
TRBJ2-1,-,TRBV6-1,TRBD2,CASRGLAGYNEQFF,TGTGCCAGCAGGGGACTAGCGGGGTACAATGAGCAGTTCTTC
TRBJ2-5,few,TRBV7-2,-,CASSSQVRETQYF,TGTGCCAGCAGCTCACAGGTGCGGGAGACCCAGTACTTC
TRBJ2-1,few,TRBV4-3,-,CASSQGPSSYNEQFF,TGTGCCAGCAGTCAGGGACCGAGCTCCTACAATGAGCAGTTCTTC
TRBJ2-5,few,TRBV20-1,-,CSVWTGQETQYF,TGCAGTGTTTGGACTGGGCAAGAGACCCAGTACTTC
TRBJ2-7,-,TRBV6-5,-,CASSYVFGSSYEQYF,TGTGCCAGCAGTTACGTCTTCGGGAGCTCCTACGAGCAGTACTTC
TRBJ1-1,-,TRBV5-5,-,CASSPGGRRTEAFF,TGTGCCAGCAGCCCGGGCGGGCGGCGGACTGAAGCTTTCTTT
TRBJ2-2,few,TRBV12-3/TRBV12-4,-,CASRGLGGGELFF,TGTGCCAGCAGGGGGCTTGGGGGCGGGGAGCTGTTTTTT
TRBJ1-1,few,TRBV6-4,-,CVTGMKMRVNTEAFF,TGTGTGACCGGGATGAAAATGCGGGTTAACACTGAAGCTTTCTTT
TRBJ2-1,few,TRBV5-4,-,CASSPTSHVSSYNEQFF,TGTGCCAGCAGCCCTACTAGTCACGTGAGCTCCTACAATGAGCAGTTCTTC
TRBJ2-5,many,TRBV12-3/TRBV12-4,-,CASSHRDPGETQYF,TGTGCCAGCAGTCACCGGGACCCGGGGGAGACCCAGTACTTC
TRBJ2-1,few,TRBV9,-,CASSVETSSYEQFF,TGTGCCAGCAGCGTAGAGACTAGTAGCTATGAGCAGTTCTTC
TRBJ2-1,few,TRBV15,-,CATSAGLQRNEQFF,TGTGCCACCAGCGCAGGGTTACAGCGAAATGAGCAGTTCTTC
TRBJ2-1,many,TRBV4-3,TRBD1,CASSQERTGGRGEQFF,TGCGCCAGCAGCCAAGAGAGAACAGGGGGCCGGGGTGAGCAGTTCTTC
TRBJ2-7,few,TRBV6-5,TRBD2,CASRRLADSYEQYF,TGTGCCAGCAGGAGACTAGCGGACTCCTACGAGCAGTACTTC
TRBJ2-1,-,TRBV18,TRBD2,CASSPSGRAVGEQFF,TGTGCCAGCTCACCAAGCGGGAGGGCCGTCGGTGAGCAGTTCTTC
TRBJ2-3,-,TRBV19,-,CASSPFGSAPPETQYF,TGTGCCAGTAGCCCTTTCGGTTCAGCCCCCCCAGAAACGCAGTATTTT
TRBJ2-7,-,TRBV4-3,TRBD1,CASSQGWDRSYEQYF,TGCGCCAGCAGCCAAGGATGGGACAGATCCTACGAGCAGTACTTC
TRBJ1-4,few,TRBV2,-,CASRRGHVEKLFF,TGTGCCAGCAGAAGGGGACACGTTGAAAAACTGTTTTTT
TRBJ2-6,-,TRBV29-1,TRBD1,CSVDTGAGANVLTF,TGCAGCGTTGACACAGGGGCTGGGGCCAACGTCCTGACTTTC
TRBJ2-1,-,TRBV19,-,CASSDLDFRSYNEQFF,TGTGCCAGTAGTGATCTAGATTTTCGCTCCTACAATGAGCAGTTCTTC
TRBJ2-3,-,TRBV4-3,-,CASSQVPVRESPDTQYF,TGCGCCAGCAGCCAAGTTCCCGTTAGGGAGTCCCCAGATACGCAGTATTTT
TRBJ1-2,many,TRBV29-1,-,CSVEVPRAYGYTF,TGCAGCGTTGAAGTACCAAGGGCCTATGGCTACACCTTC
TRBJ2-7,few,TRBV18,TRBD1,CASSPSPGGNYEQYF,TGTGCCAGCTCACCATCCCCAGGGGGCAACTACGAGCAGTACTTC
TRBJ2-7,few,TRBV5-5,-,CATESQRGEQYF,TGTGCCACCGAATCACAACGAGGGGAGCAGTACTTC
TRBJ2-1,few,TRBV10-2,-,CASSQTIARYEQFF,TGCGCCAGCAGTCAAACAATTGCTAGATATGAGCAGTTCTTC
TRBJ2-7,-,TRBV10-3,TRBD1,CAISESISQGAYEQYF,TGTGCCATCAGTGAGTCGATCTCACAGGGGGCCTACGAGCAGTACTTC
TRBJ2-1,-,TRBV7-9,TRBD2,CASSFGLAGPTDNEQFF,TGTGCCAGCAGCTTTGGACTAGCGGGACCAACCGACAATGAGCAGTTCTTC
TRBJ2-7,many,TRBV28,TRBD2,CASSYSGLAGSYEQYF,TGTGCCAGCAGTTATAGTGGGCTAGCGGGCTCCTACGAGCAGTACTTC
TRBJ2-3,few,TRBV29-1,TRBD1,CSEGQGRDTQYF,TGCAGCGAGGGACAGGGGCGAGATACGCAGTATTTT
TRBJ2-1,-,TRBV5-4,-,CASSDDRGVDKNEQFF,TGTGCCAGCAGCGATGATAGGGGAGTGGATAAGAATGAGCAGTTCTTC
TRBJ1-4,-,TRBV5-6,TRBD1,CASSRQGKNEKLFF,TGTGCCAGCAGCCGACAGGGGAAAAATGAAAAACTGTTTTTT
TRBJ2-7,few,TRBV9,TRBD1,CASSLWDSGNEQYF,TGTGCCAGCAGCCTCTGGGACAGTGGCAACGAGCAGTACTTC
TRBJ1-5,few,TRBV12-3/TRBV12-4,-,CASTTRAGVNQPQHF,TGTGCCAGCACCACGAGGGCAGGCGTTAATCAGCCCCAGCATTTT
TRBJ2-3,-,TRBV19,-,CASSISRDIAGDTQYF,TGTGCCAGTAGTATATCCCGGGACATTGCAGGGGATACGCAGTATTTT
TRBJ1-2,-,TRBV20-1,TRBD1,CSAVGQGYGYTF,TGCAGTGCCGTGGGACAGGGGTATGGCTACACCTTC
TRBJ2-7,-,TRBV2,-,CASSFQGTRNYEQYF,TGTGCCAGCAGCTTCCAGGGTACCAGAAACTACGAGCAGTACTTC